Described below is a single T cell receptor beta chain sequence and its context. Its antigen is undetermined. The CDR3 spans 20 residues. Unique molecular identifiers were incorporated when the TCRbeta library was constructed. TCRdb used MiXCR to reprocess the PCR reads, holding one entry per CDR3 protein. The sample lists 580,000 or so distinct CDR3 sequences; roughly 23% were seen once. This sample stems from a study of T-cell reconstitution after alpha-beta-depleted transplantation in children. Study-wide findings and caveats: TCRbeta diversity was high at day 60 in some patients (a result of surviving recipient T cells and thymic progenitors). T-cell counts and diversity at one year following transplant were attributed mainly to newly produced T cells. Reportedly, roughly two months post-transplant, alpha-beta T cells arose from several hundred expanded graft clones.

The chain is built from TRBV21-1 and TRBJ2-1; the table's D call of TRBD2 was not tested on the DNA. TRBV21-1 is shown as a pseudogene. The sequences come from PBMCs, mostly from graft donor cells, collected 360 days after TCRalphabeta/CD19-depleted stem cell transplant. The clonotype was recovered from a boy under three years old who had a stem cell transplant for acute myeloid leukemia, so the T cells may come from the graft donor. The CDR3 bases are TGTGCCAGCAGCAAATTGGGAGGAAGGCACCGACGGGACTCCTACAATGAGCAGTTCTTC. Translating gives CASSKLGGRHRRDSYNEQFF.